The subject of this entry is one T cell receptor (beta chain). The data were obtained in a study of T cells after yellow fever vaccination. Study-level background: It was SMART-Seq v4 Ultra Low Input that prepared the fractions with low cell numbers.

CDR3 size: 16 residues. V was shortened by 5 bases and J by 3 bases, with 20 bases between the two germline ends. CDR1 is MNHNS and CDR2 is SASEGT in the germline V gene. TCRdb recomputed calls from the 5' RACE reads with MiXCR, one row per CDR3 protein. The sample consists of some 500,000 distinct CDR3 sequences, around an eighth of them appearing once. This sequence joins TRBV6-1 and TRBJ2-7, with D tentatively TRBD1 or TRBD2 (5 bases each). The TCR was taken from a young man who received the YFV17D yellow fever vaccine. Here the sequenced sample was PBMCs, taken on the day of the yellow fever booster vaccination. The CDR3 spells CASSTPQGSGSYEQYF. DNA for the CDR3: TGTGCCAGCAGTACACCCCAGGGATCGGGGAGCTACGAGCAGTACTTC.